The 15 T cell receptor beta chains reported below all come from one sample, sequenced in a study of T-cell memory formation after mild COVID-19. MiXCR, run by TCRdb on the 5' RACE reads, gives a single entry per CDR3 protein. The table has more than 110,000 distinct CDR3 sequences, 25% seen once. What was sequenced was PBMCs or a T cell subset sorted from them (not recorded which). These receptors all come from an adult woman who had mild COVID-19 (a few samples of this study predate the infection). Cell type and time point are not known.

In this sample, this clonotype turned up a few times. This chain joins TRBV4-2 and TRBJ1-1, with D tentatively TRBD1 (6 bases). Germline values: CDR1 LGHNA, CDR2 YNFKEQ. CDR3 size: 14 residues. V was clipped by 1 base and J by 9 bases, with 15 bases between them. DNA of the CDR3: TGTGCCAGCAGCCAAGGGTGGTCAGGGGAACAAGCTTTCTTT. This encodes CASSQGWSGEQAFF.

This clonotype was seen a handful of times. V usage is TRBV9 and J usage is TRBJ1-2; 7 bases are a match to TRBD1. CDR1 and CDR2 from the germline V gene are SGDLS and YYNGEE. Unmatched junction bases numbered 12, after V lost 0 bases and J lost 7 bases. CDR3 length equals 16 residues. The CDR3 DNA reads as TGTGCCAGCAGCGTAGAGGCAGGGGGTTCTCGAGGTGGCTACACCTTC. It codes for CASSVEAGGSRGGYTF. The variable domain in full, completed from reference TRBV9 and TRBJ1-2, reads DSGVTQTPKHLITATGQRVTLRCSPRSGDLSVYWYQQSLDQGLQFLIQYYNGEERAKGNILERFSAQQFPDLHSELNLSSLELGDSALYFCASSVEAGGSRGGYTFGSGTRLTVV.

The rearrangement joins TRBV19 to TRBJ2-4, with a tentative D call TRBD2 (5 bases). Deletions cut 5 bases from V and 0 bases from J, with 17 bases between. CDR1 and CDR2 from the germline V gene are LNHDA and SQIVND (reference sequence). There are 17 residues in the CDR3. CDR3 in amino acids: CASSFQSSRIAKNIQYF. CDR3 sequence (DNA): TGTGCCAGTAGTTTCCAGTCTAGCAGAATAGCCAAAAACATTCAGTACTTC.

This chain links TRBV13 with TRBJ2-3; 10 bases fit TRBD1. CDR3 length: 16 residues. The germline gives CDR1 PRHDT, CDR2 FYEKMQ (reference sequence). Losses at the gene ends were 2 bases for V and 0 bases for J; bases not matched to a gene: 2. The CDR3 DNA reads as TGTGCCAGCAGCTTATGGGACAGGGGTAGCACAGATACGCAGTATTTT. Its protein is CASSLWDRGSTDTQYF.

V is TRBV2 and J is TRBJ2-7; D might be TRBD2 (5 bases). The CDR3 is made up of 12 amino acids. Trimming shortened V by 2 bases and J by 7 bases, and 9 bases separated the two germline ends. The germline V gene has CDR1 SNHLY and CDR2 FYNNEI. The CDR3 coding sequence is TGTGCCAGCAGTGAAAGACGGAGGGAGCAGTACTTC. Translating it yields CASSERRREQYF.

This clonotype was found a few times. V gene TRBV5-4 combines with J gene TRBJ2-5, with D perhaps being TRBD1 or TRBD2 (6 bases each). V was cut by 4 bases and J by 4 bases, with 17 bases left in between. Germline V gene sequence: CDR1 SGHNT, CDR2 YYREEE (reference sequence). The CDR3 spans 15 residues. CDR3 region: CASSLPEGGSETQYF. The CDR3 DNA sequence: TGTGCCAGCAGCCTCCCCGAGGGGGGCTCAGAGACCCAGTACTTC.

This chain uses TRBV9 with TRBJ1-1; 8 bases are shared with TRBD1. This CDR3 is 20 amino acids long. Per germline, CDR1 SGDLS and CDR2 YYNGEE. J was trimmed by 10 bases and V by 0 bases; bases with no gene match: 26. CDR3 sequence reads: CASSVDRGRGLPNWVIGAFF. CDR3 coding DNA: TGTGCCAGCAGCGTAGATAGGGGCAGGGGGCTTCCGAATTGGGTCATTGGAGCTTTCTTT. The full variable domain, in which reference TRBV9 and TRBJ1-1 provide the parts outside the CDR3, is DSGVTQTPKHLITATGQRVTLRCSPRSGDLSVYWYQQSLDQGLQFLIQYYNGEERAKGNILERFSAQQFPDLHSELNLSSLELGDSALYFCASSVDRGRGLPNWVIGAFFGQGTRLTVV.

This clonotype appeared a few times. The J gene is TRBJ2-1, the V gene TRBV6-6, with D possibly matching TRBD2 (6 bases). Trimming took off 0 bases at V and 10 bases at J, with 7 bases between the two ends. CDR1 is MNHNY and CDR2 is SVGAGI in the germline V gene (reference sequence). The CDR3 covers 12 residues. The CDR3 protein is CASSYSGREQFF. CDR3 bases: TGTGCCAGCAGTTACTCCGGGAGAGAGCAGTTCTTC.

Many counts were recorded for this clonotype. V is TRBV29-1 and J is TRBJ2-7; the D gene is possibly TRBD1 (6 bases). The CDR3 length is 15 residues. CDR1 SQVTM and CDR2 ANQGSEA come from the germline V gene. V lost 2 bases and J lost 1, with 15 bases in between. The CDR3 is CSVEKQGHPSYEQYF. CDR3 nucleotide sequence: TGCAGCGTTGAAAAACAGGGACACCCTTCCTACGAGCAGTACTTC.

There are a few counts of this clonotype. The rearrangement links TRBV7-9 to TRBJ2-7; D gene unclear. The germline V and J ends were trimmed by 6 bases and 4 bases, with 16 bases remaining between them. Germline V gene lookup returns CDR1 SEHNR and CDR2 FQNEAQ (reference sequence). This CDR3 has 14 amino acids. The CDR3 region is CASSSAVPVYEQYF. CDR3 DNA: TGTGCCAGCAGTTCTGCGGTTCCTGTATACGAGCAGTACTTC.

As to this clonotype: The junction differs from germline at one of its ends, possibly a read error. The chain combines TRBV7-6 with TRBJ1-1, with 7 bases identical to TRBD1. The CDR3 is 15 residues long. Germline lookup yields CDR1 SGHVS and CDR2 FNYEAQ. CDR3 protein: CDSSPPTGAATEAFF. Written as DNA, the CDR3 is TGTGACAGCAGCCCCCCAACAGGGGCGGCAACTGAAGCTTTCTTT.

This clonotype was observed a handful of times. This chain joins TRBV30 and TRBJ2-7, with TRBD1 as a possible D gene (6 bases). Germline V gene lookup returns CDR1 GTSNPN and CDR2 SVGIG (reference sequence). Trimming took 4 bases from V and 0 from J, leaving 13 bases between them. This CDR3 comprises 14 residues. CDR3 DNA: TGTGCCTGGAAGTGGACAGCGAGCTCCTACGAGCAGTACTTC. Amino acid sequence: CAWKWTASSYEQYF.

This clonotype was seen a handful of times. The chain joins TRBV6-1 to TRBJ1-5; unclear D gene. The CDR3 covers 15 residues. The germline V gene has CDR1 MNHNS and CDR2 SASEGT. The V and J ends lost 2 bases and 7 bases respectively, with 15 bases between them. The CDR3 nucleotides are TGTGCCAGCAGTGAAACCCGAGAGCTACGGCAGCCCCAGCATTTT. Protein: CASSETRELRQPQHF.

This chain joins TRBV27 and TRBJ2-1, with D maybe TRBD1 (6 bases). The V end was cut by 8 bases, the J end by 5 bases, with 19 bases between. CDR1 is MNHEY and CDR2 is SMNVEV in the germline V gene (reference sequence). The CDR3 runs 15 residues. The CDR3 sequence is CASLQGWGTNNEQFF. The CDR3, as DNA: TGTGCCAGCCTACAGGGATGGGGTACGAACAATGAGCAGTTCTTC.

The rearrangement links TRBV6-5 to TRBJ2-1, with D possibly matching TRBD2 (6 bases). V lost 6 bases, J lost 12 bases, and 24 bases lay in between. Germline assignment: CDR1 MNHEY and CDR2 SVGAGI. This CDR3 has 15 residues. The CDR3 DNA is TGTGCCAGCAGCCACGGGACTTTGGACTCGAGCTGGCAGTTCTTC. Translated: CASSHGTLDSSWQFF.